The present TCR beta chain was sequenced within a study of prognosis after radiotherapy for stage I lung cancer. Overall study context: The patient group included nobody who received concurrent therapy with stereotactic body radiotherapy. After radiotherapy, distant metastases were seen in several patients (median about seven months), and no significant progression was seen in roughly 15.

Study-level findings and limits: Unique TCR clones declined after stereotactic body radiation therapy, from a median approximately 9,600 to 7,200.

Two rounds of multiplex PCR amplified TCR beta CDR3 from genomic DNA. Gene-specific TRBV and TRBJ primers were used in PCR round one. TCRdb redid the calling of the multiplex PCR reads with MiXCR, one entry per CDR3 protein. The sample shows fewer than 30,000 distinct CDR3 sequences, under 60% of them seen only once. In its sample, this clonotype ranks as large. Its antigen is unknown. This CDR3 is built from 12 residues. V was pared by 3 bases and J by 2 bases, with 5 bases between. Germline CDR1 reads SGDLS; CDR2 reads YYNGEE. The sequencing here drew on PBMCs, taken before or after stereotactic body radiation therapy (not recorded which). The rearrangement uses TRBV9 and TRBJ1-1; D call uncertain. The TCR was taken from a donor aged 50 or older with non-small cell lung cancer. The CDR3 coding sequence is TGTGCCAGCAGCGGGAGCAACACTGAAGCTTTCTTT. Amino acids: CASSGSNTEAFF.